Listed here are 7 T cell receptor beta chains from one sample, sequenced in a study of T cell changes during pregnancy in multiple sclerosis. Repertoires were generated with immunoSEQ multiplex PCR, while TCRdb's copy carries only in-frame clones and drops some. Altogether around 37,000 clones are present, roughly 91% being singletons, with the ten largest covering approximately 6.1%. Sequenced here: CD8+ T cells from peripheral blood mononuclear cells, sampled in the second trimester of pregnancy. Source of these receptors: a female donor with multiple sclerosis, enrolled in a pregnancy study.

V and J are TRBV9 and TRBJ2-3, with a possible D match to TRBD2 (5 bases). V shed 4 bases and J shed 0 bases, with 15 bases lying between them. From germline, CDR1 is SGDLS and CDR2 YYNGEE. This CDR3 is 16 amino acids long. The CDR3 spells CASSQKVGISTDTQYF. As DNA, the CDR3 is TGTGCCAGCAGCCAAAAGGTCGGGATTAGCACAGATACGCAGTATTTT.

CDR3 bases: TGCGCCAGCAGACAAGACAGGGGGTTACTAAAAGAGACCCAGTACTTC. This gives the protein CASRQDRGLLKETQYF. The J gene is TRBJ2-5, the V gene TRBV10-2, with 9 bases lining up with TRBD1. This CDR3 is 16 amino acids long. Germline loops: CDR1 WSHSY, CDR2 SAAADI. Trimming removed 6 bases from V and 3 bases from J; junction bases left unmatched: 11.

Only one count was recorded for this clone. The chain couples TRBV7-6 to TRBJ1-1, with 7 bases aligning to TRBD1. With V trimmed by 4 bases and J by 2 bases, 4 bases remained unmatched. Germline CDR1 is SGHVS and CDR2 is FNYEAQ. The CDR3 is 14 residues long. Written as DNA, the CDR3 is TGTGCCAGCAGCTCAGGGACAGCTAACACTGAAGCTTTCTTT. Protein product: CASSSGTANTEAFF.

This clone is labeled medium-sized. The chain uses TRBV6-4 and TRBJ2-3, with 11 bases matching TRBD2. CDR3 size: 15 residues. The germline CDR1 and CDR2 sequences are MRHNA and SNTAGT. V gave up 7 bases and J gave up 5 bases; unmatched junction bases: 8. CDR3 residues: CASTSSSGGLDTQYF. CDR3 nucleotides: TGTGCCAGCACGTCTTCTAGCGGGGGGTTAGATACGCAGTATTTT.

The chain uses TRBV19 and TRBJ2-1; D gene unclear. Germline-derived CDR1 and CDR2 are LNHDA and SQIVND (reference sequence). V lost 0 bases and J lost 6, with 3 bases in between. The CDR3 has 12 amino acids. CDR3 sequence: CASSIERNEQFF. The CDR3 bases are TGTGCCAGTAGTATAGAGCGCAATGAGCAGTTCTTC. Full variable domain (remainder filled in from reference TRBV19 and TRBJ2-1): DGGITQSPKYLFRKEGQNVTLSCEQNLNHDAMYWYRQDPGQGLRLIYYSQIVNDFQKGDIAEGYSVSREKKESFPLTVTSAQKNPTAFYLCASSIERNEQFFGPGTRLTVL.

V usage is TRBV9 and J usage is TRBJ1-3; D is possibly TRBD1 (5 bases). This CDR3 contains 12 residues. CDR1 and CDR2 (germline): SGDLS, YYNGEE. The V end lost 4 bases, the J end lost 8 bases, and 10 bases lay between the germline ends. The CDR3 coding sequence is TGTGCCAGCAGCCTTTGGGGGGACACCATATATTTT. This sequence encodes CASSLWGDTIYF.

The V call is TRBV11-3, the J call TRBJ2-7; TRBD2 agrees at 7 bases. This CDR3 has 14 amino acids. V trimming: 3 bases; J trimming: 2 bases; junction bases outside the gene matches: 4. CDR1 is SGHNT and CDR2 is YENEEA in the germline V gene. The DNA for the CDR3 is TGTGCCAGCAGCTTTGCTAGCGGCCCCTACGAGCAGTACTTC. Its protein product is CASSFASGPYEQYF.